Shown below are 14 T cell receptor beta chains from a single sample sequenced in a study of blood T cell repertoires in COVID-19. Data came from immunoSEQ multiplex PCR; TCRdb stores just in-frame clones and leaves some out. The table shows about 85,000 clones, with around 90% occurring only once. The sequenced sample consisted of peripheral blood. Every receptor here comes from a woman of 80 years or more with active or convalescent COVID-19.

CDR3 sequence: CASSIGDRGSGANVLTF. The CDR3 nucleotides read TGTGCCAGTAGTATTGGGGACAGGGGCTCTGGGGCCAACGTCCTGACTTTC. The chain employs TRBV19 and TRBJ2-6; 10 nucleotides line up with TRBD1. Losses at the gene ends were 3 bases for V and 0 bases for J; bases not matched to a gene: 2. The CDR3 is 17 residues long. Germline V gene sequence: CDR1 LNHDA, CDR2 SQIVND (reference sequence).

The chain is built from TRBV3-1 (or the pseudogene TRBV3-2) and TRBJ2-1; TRBD1 might be the D (6 bases). The germline CDR1 and CDR2 sequences are LGHDT and YNNKEL (reference sequence). V was trimmed by 1 base and J by 6 bases, leaving 10 bases between them. The CDR3 is 14 amino acids. In DNA, the CDR3 is TGTGCCAGCAGCCAAGCCCCAGGGGTCAATGAGCAGTTCTTC. It encodes CASSQAPGVNEQFF.

CDR3 sequence (DNA): TGTGCCAGCAGTCCCCATAGCAATCAGCCCCAGCATTTT. Translation gives CASSPHSNQPQHF. The chain is built from TRBV6-2 or TRBV6-3 and TRBJ1-5; D ambiguous. CDR3 length: 13 residues. The V gene lost 5 bases and the J gene lost 0 bases, with 5 bases spanning the gap. CDR1 and CDR2 (germline): MNHEY, SVGEGT.

V usage is TRBV4-3 and J usage is TRBJ1-4, with a possible D match to TRBD1 (6 bases). This CDR3 has 13 amino acids. Per the germline V gene, CDR1 is LGHNA and CDR2 is YSLEER. The V end was cut by 0 bases, the J end by 8 bases, with 7 bases between. CDR3 in amino acids: CASSQDQGEKLFF. The CDR3 coding sequence is TGCGCCAGCAGCCAAGACCAGGGGGAAAAACTGTTTTTT.

This chain uses TRBV28 with TRBJ2-3; 13 bases match TRBD2. Unmatched junction bases numbered 6, after V lost 5 bases and J lost 4 bases. The CDR3 has 16 amino acids. Germline V gene sequence: CDR1 MDHEN, CDR2 SYDVKM. CDR3 in amino acids: CASSPRTSGSADTQYF. In DNA form, the CDR3 reads TGTGCCAGCAGTCCTAGGACTAGCGGGAGTGCAGATACGCAGTATTTT.

The rearrangement links TRBV7-2 to TRBJ2-3; TRBD2 might be the D (6 bases). This CDR3 is 16 amino acids long. Trimming left V 2 bases short and J 10 bases short, with 22 bases between. Germline CDR1 reads SGHTA; CDR2 reads FQGNSA. CDR3 nucleotide sequence: TGTGCCAGCAGCTTATCCGGAGGGAGTCAAGTCCTAGCGCAGTATTTT. Translating gives CASSLSGGSQVLAQYF. The complete variable domain, with remaining parts taken from reference TRBV7-2 and TRBJ2-3, reads GAGVSQSPSNKVTEKGKDVELRCDPISGHTALYWYRQSLGQGLEFLIYFQGNSAPDKSGLPSDRFSAERTGGSVSTLTIQRTQQEDSAVYLCASSLSGGSQVLAQYFGPGTRLTVL.

This chain joins TRBV29-1 and TRBJ1-2; D might be TRBD1 (5 bases). The CDR3 is 13 residues long. V lost 1 base and J lost 2, with 8 bases in between. Germline assignment: CDR1 SQVTM and CDR2 ANQGSEA. The CDR3 bases are TGCAGCGTTGAAGTGGGGGGAAACTATGGCTACACCTTC. The encoded protein is CSVEVGGNYGYTF. Supplemented by reference TRBV29-1 and TRBJ1-2, the full variable domain reads SAVISQKPSRDICQRGTSLTIQCQVDSQVTMMFWYRQQPGQSLTLIATANQGSEATYESGFVIDKFPISRPNLTFSTLTVSNMSPEDSSIYLCSVEVGGNYGYTFGSGTRLTVV.

The chain recombines TRBV11-3 with TRBJ2-6; 7 bases align to TRBD1. This CDR3 is 20 amino acids long. Germline V gives CDR1 SGHNT, CDR2 YENEEA. Trimming cost V 3 bases and J 0 bases; bases outside gene matches: 14. DNA of the CDR3: TGTGCCAGCAGCTTCCACGGGGCGACAGGGACCCTCTCTGGGGCCAACGTCCTGACTTTC. This codes for CASSFHGATGTLSGANVLTF.

The rearrangement joins TRBV3-1 (or the pseudogene TRBV3-2) to TRBJ1-5; TRBD1 might be the D (6 bases). Trimming took off 4 bases at V and 3 bases at J, with 10 bases between the two ends. The CDR3 has 14 amino acids. Germline values: CDR1 LGHDT, CDR2 YNNKEL (reference sequence). As DNA, the CDR3 is TGTGCCAGCAGCCGGACAGCTCACAATCAGCCCCAGCATTTT. This translates into CASSRTAHNQPQHF.

This clone was counted between two and nine times. The rearrangement uses TRBV2 and TRBJ1-1; TRBD1 is a possible D gene (6 bases). The V gene's germline CDR1 is SNHLY and CDR2 FYNNEI. Between the trimmed V and J ends, which lost 8 bases and 4 bases, there was a span of 17 bases. This CDR3 has 14 residues. CDR3 DNA sequence: TGTGCCAGCGACCTTCAGGGGAGTGGCACTGAAGCTTTCTTT. Its protein is CASDLQGSGTEAFF. Looking up the rest from reference TRBV2 and TRBJ1-1 gives the full variable domain: EPEVTQTPSHQVTQMGQEVILRCVPISNHLYFYWYRQILGQKVEFLVSFYNNEISEKSEIFDDQFSVERPDGSNFTLKIRSTKLEDSAMYFCASDLQGSGTEAFFGQGTRLTVV.

The chain combines TRBV6-6 with TRBJ2-1; TRBD1 matches 8 bases. The V gene's germline CDR1 is MNHNY and CDR2 SVGAGI (reference sequence). The CDR3 runs to 15 residues. V gave up 6 bases and J gave up 4 bases; unmatched junction bases: 8. The CDR3 here is CASSLQGEFYNEQFF. CDR3 nucleotide sequence: TGTGCCAGCAGCCTACAGGGGGAGTTTTACAATGAGCAGTTCTTC.

The chain carries TRBV9 and TRBJ1-5; weak D call: TRBD1 (5 bases). CDR1 and CDR2 (germline): SGDLS, YYNGEE. V shed 4 bases and J shed 4 bases, with 12 bases lying between them. CDR3 size: 14 residues. The chain's CDR3 is CASSPGNDNQPQHF. The CDR3, as DNA: TGTGCCAGCAGCCCAGGGAATGATAATCAGCCCCAGCATTTT.

The CDR3 nucleotides are TGCGCCAGCAGCACCCTGACTAGCTTGGATGAGCAGTTCTTC. Its protein product is CASSTLTSLDEQFF. V is TRBV5-1 and J is TRBJ2-1; TRBD2 matches 7 bases. With V trimmed by 4 bases and J by 8 bases, 9 bases remained unmatched. CDR1 and CDR2 from the germline V gene are SGHRS and YFSETQ. The CDR3 is 14 amino acids. Filled out from reference TRBV5-1 and TRBJ2-1, the complete variable domain reads KAGVTQTPRYLIKTRGQQVTLSCSPISGHRSVSWYQQTPGQGLQFLFEYFSETQRNKGNFPGRFSGRQFSNSRSEMNVSTLELGDSALYLCASSTLTSLDEQFFGPGTRLTVL.

The CDR3 sequence: CASSPQGAGGANVLTF. CDR3 bases: TGTGCCAGCTCACCCCAGGGGGCAGGCGGGGCCAACGTCCTGACTTTC. The rearrangement uses TRBV18 and TRBJ2-6; 8 nucleotides align to TRBD1. This CDR3 has 16 amino acids. The trim removed 3 bases at V and 4 bases at J, leaving 5 bases unmatched. CDR1 KGHSH and CDR2 LQKENI come from the germline V gene.